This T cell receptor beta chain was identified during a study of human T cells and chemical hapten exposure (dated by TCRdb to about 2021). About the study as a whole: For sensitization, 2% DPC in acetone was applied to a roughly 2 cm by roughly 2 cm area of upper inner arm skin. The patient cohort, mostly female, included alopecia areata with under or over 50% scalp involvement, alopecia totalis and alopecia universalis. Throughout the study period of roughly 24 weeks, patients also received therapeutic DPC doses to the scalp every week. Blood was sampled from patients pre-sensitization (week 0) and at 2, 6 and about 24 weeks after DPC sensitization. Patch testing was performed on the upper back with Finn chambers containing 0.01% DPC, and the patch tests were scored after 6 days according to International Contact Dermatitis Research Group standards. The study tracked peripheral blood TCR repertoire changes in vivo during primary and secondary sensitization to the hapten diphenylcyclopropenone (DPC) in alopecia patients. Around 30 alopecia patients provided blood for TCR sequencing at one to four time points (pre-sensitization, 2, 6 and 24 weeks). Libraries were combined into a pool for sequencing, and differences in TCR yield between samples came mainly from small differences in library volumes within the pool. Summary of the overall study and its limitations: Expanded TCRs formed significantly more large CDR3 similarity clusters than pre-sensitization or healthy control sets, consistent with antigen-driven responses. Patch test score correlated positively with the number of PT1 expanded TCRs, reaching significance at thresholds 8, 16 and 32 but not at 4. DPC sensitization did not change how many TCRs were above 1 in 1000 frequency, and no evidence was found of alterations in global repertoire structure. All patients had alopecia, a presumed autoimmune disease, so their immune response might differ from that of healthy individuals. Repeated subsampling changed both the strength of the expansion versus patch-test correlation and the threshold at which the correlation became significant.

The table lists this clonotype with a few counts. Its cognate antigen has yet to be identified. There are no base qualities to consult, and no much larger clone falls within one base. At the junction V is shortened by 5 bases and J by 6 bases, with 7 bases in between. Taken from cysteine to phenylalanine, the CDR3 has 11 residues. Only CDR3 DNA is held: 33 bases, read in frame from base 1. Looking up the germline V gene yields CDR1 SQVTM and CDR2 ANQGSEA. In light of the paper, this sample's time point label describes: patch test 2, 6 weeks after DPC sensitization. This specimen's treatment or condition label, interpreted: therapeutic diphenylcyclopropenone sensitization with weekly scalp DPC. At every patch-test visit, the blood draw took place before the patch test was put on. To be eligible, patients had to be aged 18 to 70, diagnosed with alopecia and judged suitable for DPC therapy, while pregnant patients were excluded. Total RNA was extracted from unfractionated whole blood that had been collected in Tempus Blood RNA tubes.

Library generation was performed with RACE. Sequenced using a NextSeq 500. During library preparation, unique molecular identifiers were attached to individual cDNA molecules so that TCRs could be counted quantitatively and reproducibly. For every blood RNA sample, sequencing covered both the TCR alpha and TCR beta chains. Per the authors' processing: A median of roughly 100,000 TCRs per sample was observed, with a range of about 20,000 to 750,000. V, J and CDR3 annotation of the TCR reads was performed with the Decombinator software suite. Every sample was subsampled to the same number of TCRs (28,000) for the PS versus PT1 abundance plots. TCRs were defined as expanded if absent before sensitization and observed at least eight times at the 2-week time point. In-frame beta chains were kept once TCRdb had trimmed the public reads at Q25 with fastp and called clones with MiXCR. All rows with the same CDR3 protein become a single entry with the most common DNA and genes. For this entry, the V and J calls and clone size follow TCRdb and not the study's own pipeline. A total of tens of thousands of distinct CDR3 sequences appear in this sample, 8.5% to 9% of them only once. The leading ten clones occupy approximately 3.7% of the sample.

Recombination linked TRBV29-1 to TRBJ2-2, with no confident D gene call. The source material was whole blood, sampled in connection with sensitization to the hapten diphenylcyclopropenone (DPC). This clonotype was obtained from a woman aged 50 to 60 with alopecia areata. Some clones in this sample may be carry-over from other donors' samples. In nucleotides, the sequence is TGCAGCGTTTACATCTCCGGGGAGCTGTTTTTT. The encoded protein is CSVYISGELFF.